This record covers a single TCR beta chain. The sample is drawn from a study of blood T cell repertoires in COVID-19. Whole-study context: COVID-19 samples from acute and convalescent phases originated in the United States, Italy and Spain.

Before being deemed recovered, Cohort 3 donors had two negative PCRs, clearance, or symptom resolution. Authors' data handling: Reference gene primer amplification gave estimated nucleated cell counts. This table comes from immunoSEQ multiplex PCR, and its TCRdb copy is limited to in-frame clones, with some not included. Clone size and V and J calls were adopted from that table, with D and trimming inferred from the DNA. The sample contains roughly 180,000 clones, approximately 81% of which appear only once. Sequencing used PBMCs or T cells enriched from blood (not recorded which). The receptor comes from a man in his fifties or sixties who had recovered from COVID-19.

The CDR3 sequence is CASSLLGRAGASYEQYF. CDR3 sequence (DNA): TGTGCCAGCAGTTTATTGGGAAGGGCAGGGGCCTCCTACGAGCAGTACTTC. The V gene is TRBV28, the J gene TRBJ2-7; D may be TRBD1 (6 bases). Trimming cost V 1 base and J 0 bases, with 16 bases left between them. The CDR3 totals 17 residues. Germline CDR1 is MDHEN and CDR2 is SYDVKM.